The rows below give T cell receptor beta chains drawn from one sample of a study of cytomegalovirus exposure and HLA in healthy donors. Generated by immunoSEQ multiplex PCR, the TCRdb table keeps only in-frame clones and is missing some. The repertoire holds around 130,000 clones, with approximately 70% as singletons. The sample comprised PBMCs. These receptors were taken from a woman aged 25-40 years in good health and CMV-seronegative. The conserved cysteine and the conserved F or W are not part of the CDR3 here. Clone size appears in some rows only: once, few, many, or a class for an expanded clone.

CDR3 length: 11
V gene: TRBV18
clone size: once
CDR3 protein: ASSGQGYSPLH

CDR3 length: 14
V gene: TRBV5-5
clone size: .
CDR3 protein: ASAPPGTGNTGELF

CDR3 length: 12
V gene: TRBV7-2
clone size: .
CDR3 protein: ASSFGTGKGEQF

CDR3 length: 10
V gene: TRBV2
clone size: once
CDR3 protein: ASRTRGGGYT

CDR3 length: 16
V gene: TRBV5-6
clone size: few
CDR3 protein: ASSLLSAAGRRTGELF

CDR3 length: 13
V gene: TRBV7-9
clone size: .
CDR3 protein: ASSGQDSKHEKLF

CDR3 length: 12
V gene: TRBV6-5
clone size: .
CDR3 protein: ASRQGLAGNTIY

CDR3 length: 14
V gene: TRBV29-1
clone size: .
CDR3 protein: SGLPATSGRINEQF

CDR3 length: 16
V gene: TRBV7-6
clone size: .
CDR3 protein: ASSLAGLAGPLTRELF

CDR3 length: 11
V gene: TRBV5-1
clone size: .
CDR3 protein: ASAADSNQPQH

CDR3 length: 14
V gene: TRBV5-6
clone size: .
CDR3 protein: ASSRGMDRPNSPLH

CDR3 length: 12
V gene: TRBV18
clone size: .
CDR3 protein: ASSPLGSTDTQY

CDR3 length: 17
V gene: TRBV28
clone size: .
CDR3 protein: ASSSEGTGGAPGGNTIY

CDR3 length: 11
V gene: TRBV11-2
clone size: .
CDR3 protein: ASSLSDSLEQF

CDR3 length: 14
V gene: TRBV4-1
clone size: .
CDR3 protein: ASSQDLARGSQPQH

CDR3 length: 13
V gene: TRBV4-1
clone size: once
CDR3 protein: ASSLTLAGGNEQF

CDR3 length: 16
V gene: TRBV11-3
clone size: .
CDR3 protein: ASSLGGTSDSSTDTQY

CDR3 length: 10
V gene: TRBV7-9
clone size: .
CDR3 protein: ASSLRGVTQY

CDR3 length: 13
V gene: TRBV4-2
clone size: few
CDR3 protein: ASSQEGDTNEKLF

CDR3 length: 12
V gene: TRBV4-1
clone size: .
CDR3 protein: ASSHSGVLDEQF

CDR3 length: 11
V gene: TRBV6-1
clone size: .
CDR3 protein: ASSDSDNQPQH

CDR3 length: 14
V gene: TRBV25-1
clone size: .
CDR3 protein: ASSEGAGGHTGELF

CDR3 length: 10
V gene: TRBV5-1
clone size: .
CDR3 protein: ASSLGTNYQY

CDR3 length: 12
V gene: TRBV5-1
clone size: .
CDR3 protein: ASSWDGRNTEAF

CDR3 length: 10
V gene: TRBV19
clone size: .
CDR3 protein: ASRPSAGLQH

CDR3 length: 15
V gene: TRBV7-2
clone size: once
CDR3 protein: ASNTPRETRNYNEQF

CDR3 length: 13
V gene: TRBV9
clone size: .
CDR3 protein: ASSSLGGAQNEQF

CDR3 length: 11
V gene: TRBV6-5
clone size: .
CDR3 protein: ASSLLGGQEQF

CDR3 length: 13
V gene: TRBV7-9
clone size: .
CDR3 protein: ASSPFGAGRNEQF

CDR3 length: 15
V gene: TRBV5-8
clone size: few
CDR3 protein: ASRLHVSHRGLAEAF

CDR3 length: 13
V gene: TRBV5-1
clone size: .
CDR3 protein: ASSSQTATNEKLF

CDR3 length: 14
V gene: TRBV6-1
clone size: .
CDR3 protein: ASSELGLSYNSPLH

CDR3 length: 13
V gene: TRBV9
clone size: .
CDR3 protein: ASSVAGFTNEKLF

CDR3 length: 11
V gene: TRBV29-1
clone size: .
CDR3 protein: SVRTGGNPEAF

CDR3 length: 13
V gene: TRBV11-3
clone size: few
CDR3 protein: ASSLGAGEPDTQY